Presented here are 13 T cell receptor beta chains from one specimen sequenced in a study of blood T cell repertoires in COVID-19. The protocol was immunoSEQ multiplex PCR, while the TCRdb copy is restricted to in-frame clones and leaves out a portion. This sample has some 290,000 clones, with approximately 86% found just once. What was sequenced was peripheral blood. The receptors were gathered from a woman between 50 and 59 years old who had recovered from COVID-19.

The rearrangement uses TRBV9 and TRBJ1-1; no definite D call. Germline V CDR1 and CDR2: SGDLS, YYNGEE. The CDR3 consists of 17 residues. V gave up 0 bases and J gave up 5 bases, with 20 bases separating them. Here the CDR3 DNA reads TGTGCCAGCAGCGTAGGAGGAATGAGCTCGCTCGGGACTGAAGCTTTCTTT. Translation: CASSVGGMSSLGTEAFF.

This chain connects TRBV6-6 to TRBJ1-1, with TRBD1 as a possible D gene (6 bases). The V end was cut by 0 bases, the J end by 10 bases, with 12 bases between. The CDR3 contains 13 residues. The germline gives CDR1 MNHNY, CDR2 SVGAGI (reference sequence). In DNA form, the CDR3 reads TGTGCCAGCAGTTACTCTGCAGGGGCCGGAGCTTTCTTT. Translation: CASSYSAGAGAFF.

This clone was recorded once. The chain joins TRBV7-8 to TRBJ1-4; 10 nucleotides align to TRBD1. Germline V gene sequence: CDR1 SGHVS, CDR2 FQNEAQ. CDR3 length: 13 amino acids. J lost 5 bases, V lost 8 bases, and 2 bases had no gene match. The chain's CDR3 is CASRTGGNEKLFF. DNA of the CDR3: TGTGCCAGCCGGACAGGGGGGAATGAAAAACTGTTTTTT.

The chain is built from TRBV6-2 or TRBV6-3 and TRBJ2-1; 9 nucleotides line up with TRBD2. This CDR3 is built from 17 residues. J lost 6 bases, V lost 6 bases, and 15 bases had no gene match. The germline V gene encodes CDR1 MNHEY and CDR2 SVGEGT. CDR3 amino acids: CASSPVRVAGESNEQFF. Written as DNA, the CDR3 is TGTGCCAGCAGCCCGGTCCGCGTAGCGGGAGAATCCAATGAGCAGTTCTTC.

The V gene is TRBV29-1, the J gene TRBJ1-2; no definite D call. The V gene lost 4 bases and the J gene lost 8 bases, with 14 bases spanning the gap. Germline loops: CDR1 SQVTM, CDR2 ANQGSEA. This CDR3 comprises 12 residues. The DNA of the CDR3 is TGCAGCGTTGGGGCCGGCCCTGCGGGCTACACCTTC. Residues: CSVGAGPAGYTF.

The chain combines TRBV5-1 with TRBJ1-1; D gene unclear. The V gene's germline CDR1 is SGHRS and CDR2 YFSETQ. V was cut by 0 bases and J by 3 bases, with 12 bases left in between. The CDR3 covers 15 residues. CDR3: CASSLAQPSDTEAFF. The CDR3 coding sequence is TGCGCCAGCAGCTTGGCCCAACCGAGCGACACTGAAGCTTTCTTT.

The chain joins TRBV27 to TRBJ1-5; TRBD1 is a possible D gene (6 bases). This CDR3 has 14 amino acids. Per the germline V gene, CDR1 is MNHEY and CDR2 is SMNVEV (reference sequence). V lost 6 bases and J lost 4, with 13 bases in between. CDR3 in DNA: TGTGCCAGCAGGGCCAGGGACATTAATCAGCCCCAGCATTTT. This sequence encodes CASRARDINQPQHF.

This clone was detected only once. The CDR3 sequence is CASTSSDRGRTAFF. The DNA for the CDR3 is TGTGCCAGCACCAGTTCCGACAGGGGGCGGACTGCTTTCTTT. This chain connects TRBV9 to TRBJ1-1, with TRBD1 matching over 10 bases. CDR1 and CDR2 (germline): SGDLS, YYNGEE. The CDR3 covers 14 residues. V shed 6 bases and J 11 bases; nucleotides not matched to a gene: 13.

CDR3 sequence (DNA): TGTGCCAGCAGCAAAATGGATAGCGGGAGGGTTTACAATGAGCAGTTCTTC. It translates to CASSKMDSGRVYNEQFF. The genes are TRBV21-1 and TRBJ2-1; whether TRBD2, the table's D call, matches the DNA was not checked. TRBV21-1 is marked as a pseudogene. This CDR3 is 17 amino acids long.

This clone was seen once. This sequence joins TRBV27 and TRBJ1-2, with a possible D match to TRBD1 (6 bases). Trimming pared 5 bases from V and 8 bases from J, leaving 15 bases between. From germline, CDR1 is MNHEY and CDR2 SMNVEV (reference sequence). CDR3 length equals 13 residues. CDR3 amino acids: CASSGRTVRGYTF. The CDR3 region has the DNA TGTGCCAGCAGTGGGCGGACAGTAAGGGGCTACACCTTC.

The chain links TRBV6-5 to TRBJ2-2; no definite D call. The germline V gene encodes CDR1 MNHEY and CDR2 SVGAGI. The germline V and J ends were trimmed by 5 bases and 7 bases, with 11 bases remaining between them. The CDR3 length is 13 residues. The CDR3 region has the DNA TGTGCCAGCAGTCCCACCCCCTACGGGGAGCTGTTTTTT. It translates to CASSPTPYGELFF.

This rearrangement joins TRBV5-1 to TRBJ2-5; TRBD2 aligns across 12 bases. CDR3 length equals 16 residues. Looked up from germline, CDR1 is SGHRS and CDR2 is YFSETQ. Losses at the gene ends were 2 bases for V and 5 bases for J; bases not matched to a gene: 7. CDR3 sequence: CASSFRLAGAFETQYF. The CDR3 DNA is TGCGCCAGCAGCTTTCGACTAGCGGGAGCATTCGAGACCCAGTACTTC.

The chain combines TRBV19 with TRBJ1-2; possible D gene TRBD1, 5 bases. V gave up 3 bases and J gave up 8 bases, with 13 bases separating them. This CDR3 has 13 amino acids. Germline V gene data show CDR1 as LNHDA and CDR2 as SQIVND (reference sequence). The DNA for the CDR3 is TGTGCCAGTAGTATGATCCAGGGAGGCGGCTACACCTTC. Its protein is CASSMIQGGGYTF.